The source of this T cell receptor (beta chain) is a study of PD-1 blockade in classical Hodgkin lymphoma. Patients all relapsed after autologous stem cell transplantation, and there was variation in brentuximab vedotin exposure. The protocol was immunoSEQ multiplex PCR, while the TCRdb copy is restricted to in-frame clones and leaves out a portion. This sample carries about 94,000 clones, roughly nine tenths of them seen once, and the ten largest clones take around 11%. This CDR3 is 15 amino acids long. The germline V gene has CDR1 WNHNN and CDR2 SYGVQD (reference sequence). V shed 6 bases and J 6 bases; nucleotides not matched to a gene: 5.

The chain carries TRBV10-1 and TRBJ2-2; 12 nucleotides align to TRBD1. This receptor was taken from a human donor with classical Hodgkin lymphoma. The sequencing here drew on peripheral blood mononuclear cells (PBMCs), taken before the second cycle of nivolumab. This chain's CDR3 is CASSAGTGGPGELFF. The DNA for the CDR3 is TGCGCCAGCAGCGCCGGGACAGGGGGCCCCGGGGAGCTGTTTTTT.